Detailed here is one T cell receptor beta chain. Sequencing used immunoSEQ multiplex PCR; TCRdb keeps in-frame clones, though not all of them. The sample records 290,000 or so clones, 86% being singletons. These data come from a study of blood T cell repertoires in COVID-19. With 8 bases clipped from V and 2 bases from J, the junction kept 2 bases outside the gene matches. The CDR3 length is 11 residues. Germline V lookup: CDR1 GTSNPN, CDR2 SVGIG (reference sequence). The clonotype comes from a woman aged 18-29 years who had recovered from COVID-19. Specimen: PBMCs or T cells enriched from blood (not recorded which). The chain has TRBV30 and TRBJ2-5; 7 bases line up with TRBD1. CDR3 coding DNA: TGTGCCGAACAGGGGCAAGAGACCCAGTACTTC. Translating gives CAEQGQETQYF.